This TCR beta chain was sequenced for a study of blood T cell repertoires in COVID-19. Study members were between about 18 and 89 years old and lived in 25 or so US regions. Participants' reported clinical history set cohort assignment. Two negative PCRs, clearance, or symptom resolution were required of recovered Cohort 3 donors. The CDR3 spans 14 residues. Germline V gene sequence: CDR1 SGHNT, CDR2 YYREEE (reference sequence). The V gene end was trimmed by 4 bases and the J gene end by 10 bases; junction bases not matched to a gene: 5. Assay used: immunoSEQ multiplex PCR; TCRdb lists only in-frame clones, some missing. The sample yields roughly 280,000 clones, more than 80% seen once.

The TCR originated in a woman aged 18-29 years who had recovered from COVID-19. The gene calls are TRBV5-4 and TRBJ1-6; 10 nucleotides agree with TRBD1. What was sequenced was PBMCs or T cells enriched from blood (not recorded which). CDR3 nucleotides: TGTGCCAGCAGCCGCGGACAGGGGGACTCACCCCTCCACTTT. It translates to CASSRGQGDSPLHF.